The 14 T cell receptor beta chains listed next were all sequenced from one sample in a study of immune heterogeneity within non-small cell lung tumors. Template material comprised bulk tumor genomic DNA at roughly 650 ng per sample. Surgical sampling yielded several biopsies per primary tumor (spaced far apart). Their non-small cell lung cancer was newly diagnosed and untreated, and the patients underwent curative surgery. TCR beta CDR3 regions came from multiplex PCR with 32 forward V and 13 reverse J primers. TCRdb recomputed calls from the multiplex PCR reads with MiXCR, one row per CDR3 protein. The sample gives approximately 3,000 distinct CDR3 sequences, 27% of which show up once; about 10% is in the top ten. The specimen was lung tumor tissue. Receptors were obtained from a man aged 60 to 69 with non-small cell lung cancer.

CDR3 loop: CALSPAGLNTQYF. DNA for the CDR3: TGTGCGCTATCCCCCGCGGGACTTAATACGCAGTATTTT. V is TRBV11-2 and J is TRBJ2-3; weak D call: TRBD2 (6 bases). The CDR3 has 13 residues. Germline V gives CDR1 SGHAT, CDR2 FQNNGV.

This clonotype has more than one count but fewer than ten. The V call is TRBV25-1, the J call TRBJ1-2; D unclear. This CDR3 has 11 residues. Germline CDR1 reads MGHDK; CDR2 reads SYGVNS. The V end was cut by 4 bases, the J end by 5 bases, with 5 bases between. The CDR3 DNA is TGTGCCAGCAGTGGAGGATATGGCTACACCTTC. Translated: CASSGGYGYTF.

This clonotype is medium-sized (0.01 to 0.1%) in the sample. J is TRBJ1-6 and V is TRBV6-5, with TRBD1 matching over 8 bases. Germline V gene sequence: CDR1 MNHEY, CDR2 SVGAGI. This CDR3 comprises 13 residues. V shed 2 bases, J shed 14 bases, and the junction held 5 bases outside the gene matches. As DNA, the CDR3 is TGTGCCAGCAGTTACAGCGGACAGGGATCCCTCCACTTT. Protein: CASSYSGQGSLHF.

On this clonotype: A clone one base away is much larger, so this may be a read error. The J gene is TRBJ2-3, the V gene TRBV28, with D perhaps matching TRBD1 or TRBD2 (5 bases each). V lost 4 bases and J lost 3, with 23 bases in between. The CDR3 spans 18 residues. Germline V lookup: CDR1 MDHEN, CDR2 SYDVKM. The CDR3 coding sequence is TGTGCCAGCAGTTCCCTGAGCGGACATGGGGCGCCGACAGATACGCAGTATTTT. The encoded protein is CASSSLSGHGAPTDTQYF.

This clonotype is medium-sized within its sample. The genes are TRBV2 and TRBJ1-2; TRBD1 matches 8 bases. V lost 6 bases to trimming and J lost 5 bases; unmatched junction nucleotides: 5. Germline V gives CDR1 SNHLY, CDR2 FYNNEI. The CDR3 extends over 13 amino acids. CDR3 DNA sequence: TGTGCCAGCAGGGGGACAGGACTTTATGGCTACACCTTC. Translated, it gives CASRGTGLYGYTF.

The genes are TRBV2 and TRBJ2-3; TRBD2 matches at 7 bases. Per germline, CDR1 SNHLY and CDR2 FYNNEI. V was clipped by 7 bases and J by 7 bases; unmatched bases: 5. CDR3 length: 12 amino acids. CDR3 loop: CASKREGYTQYF. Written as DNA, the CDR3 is TGTGCCAGCAAGCGGGAAGGATATACGCAGTATTTT.

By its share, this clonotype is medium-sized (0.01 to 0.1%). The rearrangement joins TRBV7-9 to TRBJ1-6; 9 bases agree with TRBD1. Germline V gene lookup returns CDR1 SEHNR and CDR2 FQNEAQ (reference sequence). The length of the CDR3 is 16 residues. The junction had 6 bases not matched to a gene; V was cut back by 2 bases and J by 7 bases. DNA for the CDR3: TGTGCCAGCAGCTTATATGGGACAGGGTACAATTCACCCCTCCACTTT. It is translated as CASSLYGTGYNSPLHF.

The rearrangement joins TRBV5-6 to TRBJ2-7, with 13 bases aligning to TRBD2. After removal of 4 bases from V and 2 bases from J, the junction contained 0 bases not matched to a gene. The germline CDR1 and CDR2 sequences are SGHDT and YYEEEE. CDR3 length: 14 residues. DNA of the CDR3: TGTGCCAGCAGCGGACTAGCGGGAGCCTACGAGCAGTACTTC. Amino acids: CASSGLAGAYEQYF.

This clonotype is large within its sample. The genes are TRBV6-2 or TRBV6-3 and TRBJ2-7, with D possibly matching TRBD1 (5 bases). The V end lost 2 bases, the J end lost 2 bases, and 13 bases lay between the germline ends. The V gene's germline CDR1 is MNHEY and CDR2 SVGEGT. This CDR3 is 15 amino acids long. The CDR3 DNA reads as TGTGCCAGCAGTTACACAGGCCTTAACCCCTACGAGCAGTACTTC. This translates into CASSYTGLNPYEQYF.

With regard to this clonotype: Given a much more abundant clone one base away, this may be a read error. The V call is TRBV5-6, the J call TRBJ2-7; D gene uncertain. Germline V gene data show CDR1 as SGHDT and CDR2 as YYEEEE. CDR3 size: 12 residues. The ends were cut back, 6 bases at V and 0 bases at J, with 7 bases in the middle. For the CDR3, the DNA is TGTGCCAGCAACTTCGGCTCCTACGAGCAGTACTTC. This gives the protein CASNFGSYEQYF.

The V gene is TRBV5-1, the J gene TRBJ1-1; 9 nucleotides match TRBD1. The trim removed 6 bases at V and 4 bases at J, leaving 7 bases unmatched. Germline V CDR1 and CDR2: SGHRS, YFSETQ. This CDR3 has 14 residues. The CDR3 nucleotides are TGCGCCAGCACCACAGGGACAGGGATCACTGAAGCTTTCTTT. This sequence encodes CASTTGTGITEAFF.

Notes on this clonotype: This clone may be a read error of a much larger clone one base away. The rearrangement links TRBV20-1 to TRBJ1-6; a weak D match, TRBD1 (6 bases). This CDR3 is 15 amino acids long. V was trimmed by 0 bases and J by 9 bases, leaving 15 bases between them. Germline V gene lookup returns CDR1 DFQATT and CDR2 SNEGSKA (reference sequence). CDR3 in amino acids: CSARDFRYRVSPLHF. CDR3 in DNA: TGCAGTGCTAGAGATTTTCGGTACAGGGTTTCACCCCTCCACTTT.

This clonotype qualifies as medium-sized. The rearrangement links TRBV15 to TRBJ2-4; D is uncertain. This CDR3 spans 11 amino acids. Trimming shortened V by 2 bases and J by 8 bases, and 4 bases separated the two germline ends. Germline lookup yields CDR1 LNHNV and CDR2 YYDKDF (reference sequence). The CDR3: CATSRLDIQYF. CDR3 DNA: TGTGCCACCAGCAGATTGGACATTCAGTACTTC.

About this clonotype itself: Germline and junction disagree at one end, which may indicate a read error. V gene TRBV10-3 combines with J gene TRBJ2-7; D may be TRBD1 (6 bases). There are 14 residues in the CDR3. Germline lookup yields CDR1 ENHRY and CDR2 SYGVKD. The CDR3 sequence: CAIIEEGVPYDQYF. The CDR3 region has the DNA TGTGCCATCATTGAAGAGGGGGTTCCCTACGATCAGTACTTC.